The rows below give T cell receptor beta chains drawn from one sample of a study of T cells after yellow fever vaccination. TCRdb re-derived calls from the 5' RACE reads in MiXCR, one entry per CDR3 protein. Of a few hundred thousand distinct CDR3 sequences listed, 15% to 20% are singletons. The specimen comprised PBMCs, sampled 15 days after the yellow fever booster vaccination. The receptors originated from a man aged 30 to 39 who received the YFV17D yellow fever vaccine. Each CDR3 is given with its conserved first and last residue. The D gene is left open where the match is weak. Clone size appears in some rows only: once, few, many, or a class for an expanded clone.

J gene: TRBJ2-1
V gene: TRBV20-1
clone size: NA
D gene: TRBD2
CDR3 DNA: TGCAGTGCTATTTCTAGCGGGAGTACCGACAATGAGCAGTTCTTC
CDR3 protein: CSAISSGSTDNEQFF

J gene: TRBJ2-1
V gene: TRBV7-2
clone size: NA
D gene: NA
CDR3 DNA: TGTGCCAGCAGCCCCACCGGTCTGAACAATGAGCAGTTCTTC
CDR3 protein: CASSPTGLNNEQFF

J gene: TRBJ1-5
V gene: TRBV6-1
clone size: few
D gene: TRBD1
CDR3 DNA: TGTGCCAGCACCTCAGGACAGGGCGGCAATCAGCCCCAGCATTTT
CDR3 protein: CASTSGQGGNQPQHF

J gene: TRBJ2-7
V gene: TRBV4-3
clone size: NA
D gene: TRBD1
CDR3 DNA: TGCGCCAGCAGCCACGGGACAGGGGTGTACGAGCAGTACTTC
CDR3 protein: CASSHGTGVYEQYF

J gene: TRBJ2-1
V gene: TRBV20-1
clone size: NA
D gene: NA
CDR3 DNA: TGCAGTGCTAGAGATCGGGGGTCCTTCAATGAGCAGTTCTTC
CDR3 protein: CSARDRGSFNEQFF

J gene: TRBJ1-2
V gene: TRBV5-6
clone size: few
D gene: NA
CDR3 DNA: TGTGCCAGCAGCCGGGGGGTTGGCTATGGCTACACCTTC
CDR3 protein: CASSRGVGYGYTF

J gene: TRBJ2-5
V gene: TRBV5-4
clone size: NA
D gene: TRBD1
CDR3 DNA: TGTGCCAGCAGCTTGGGCAGCGGGACAGGGGTTTTCGAGACCCAGTACTTC
CDR3 protein: CASSLGSGTGVFETQYF

J gene: TRBJ2-1
V gene: TRBV29-1
clone size: once
D gene: TRBD2
CDR3 DNA: TGCAGCGTCCCGGGGGGGGAAAGATACAATGAGCAGTTCTTC
CDR3 protein: CSVPGGERYNEQFF

J gene: TRBJ2-2
V gene: TRBV24-1
clone size: few
D gene: TRBD1
CDR3 DNA: TGTGCCACCAGTGATTACCGGGACAGAACGAACACCGGGGAGCTGTTTTTT
CDR3 protein: CATSDYRDRTNTGELFF

J gene: TRBJ2-3
V gene: TRBV20-1
clone size: NA
D gene: TRBD2
CDR3 DNA: TGCAGTGCTAGGTTGCGGGAGTTGAAAGATACGCAGTATTTT
CDR3 protein: CSARLRELKDTQYF

J gene: TRBJ1-1
V gene: TRBV9
clone size: few
D gene: TRBD1
CDR3 DNA: TGTGCCAGCAGCCCTGGGTCAGGGGGGTATGAGCGTATCTTT
CDR3 protein: CASSPGSGGYERIF

J gene: TRBJ1-5
V gene: TRBV6-5
clone size: few
D gene: NA
CDR3 DNA: TGTGCCAGCGGGGTCGCTCAGCCCCAGCATTTT
CDR3 protein: CASGVAQPQHF

J gene: TRBJ2-3
V gene: TRBV7-9
clone size: NA
D gene: TRBD2
CDR3 DNA: TGTGCCAGCAGCGCAGGACTTTCTAGCGGGAGTGAGACAGATACGCAGTATTTT
CDR3 protein: CASSAGLSSGSETDTQYF

J gene: TRBJ2-3
V gene: TRBV7-9
clone size: NA
D gene: NA
CDR3 DNA: TGTGCCAGCAGCTTAGCTGCGGGTCAAGATACGCAGTATTTT
CDR3 protein: CASSLAAGQDTQYF

J gene: TRBJ1-1
V gene: TRBV7-9
clone size: NA
D gene: NA
CDR3 DNA: TGTGCCAGCACTTACGGGCAGGGAGGGACTGAAGGTTTCTTT
CDR3 protein: CASTYGQGGTEGFF

J gene: TRBJ2-1
V gene: TRBV20-1
clone size: once
D gene: TRBD2
CDR3 DNA: TGCAGTGCTCCAAGACTAGCGGGAGTCGAGCAGTTCTTC
CDR3 protein: CSAPRLAGVEQFF